The clone carrying this T cell receptor beta chain came up a few times. What it binds is not known. The data derive from a study of T cell repertoires in cytomegalovirus infection. MiXCR, run by TCRdb on the reads, gives a single entry per CDR3 protein. The sample lists tens of thousands of distinct CDR3 sequences, roughly a fifth occurring once. Germline values: CDR1 MNHEY, CDR2 SMNVEV (reference sequence). The CDR3 contains 13 residues. The J segment lost 10 bases and the V segment lost 3 bases, leaving 7 bases of the junction unmatched. The V call is TRBV27, the J call TRBJ1-2; 8 bases agree with TRBD1. The sample here was CD8+ T cells from cultured PBMCs, taken from culture after CMV antigen stimulation. The receptor was isolated from a human donor in good health (CMV status not recorded). Some clones in this sample may be carry-over from other donors' samples. CDR3 region: CASSLPGGFDYTF. Written as DNA, the CDR3 is TGTGCCAGCAGTTTGCCAGGGGGCTTCGACTACACCTTC.